This T cell receptor beta chain was documented in a study of T-cell reconstitution after alpha-beta-depleted transplantation in children. Unique molecular identifiers were incorporated into the prepared TCRbeta library. MiXCR was run by TCRdb on the PCR reads, yielding one entry per CDR3 protein. The sample holds hundreds of thousands of distinct CDR3 sequences, approximately 13% seen once. General observations from the study: Reportedly, roughly two months post-transplant, alpha-beta T cells arose from several hundred expanded graft clones. The authors attributed T-cell counts and diversity one year after transplant mostly to newly produced T cells.

There are a few counts of this clonotype. Its antigen is currently unknown. Germline-derived CDR1 and CDR2 are SEHNR and FQNEAQ (reference sequence). CDR3 size: 16 residues. V was cut by 3 bases and J by 4 bases, with 18 bases left in between. The receptor was isolated from a male patient aged 5 to 17 who had a stem cell transplant for acute myeloid leukemia, so the T cells may come from the graft donor. The sample consisted of PBMCs, mostly from graft donor cells, taken 360 days after TCRalphabeta/CD19-depleted stem cell transplant. This chain uses TRBV7-9 with TRBJ2-5, with D perhaps TRBD1 (7 bases). The CDR3: CASSFVGRQGGETQYF. Here the CDR3 DNA reads TGTGCCAGCAGCTTCGTCGGGCGGCAGGGGGGAGAGACCCAGTACTTC.